This T cell receptor beta chain emerged from a study of tumor-infiltrating lymphocytes in oesophageal squamous cell carcinoma. TCRdb analysed the PCR reads with MiXCR anew, one entry per CDR3 protein. Among 15,000 to 20,000 distinct CDR3 sequences listed, about 50% were seen once. The CDR3 totals 16 residues. Germline assignment: CDR1 LNHNV and CDR2 YYDKDF (reference sequence). V was pared by 3 bases and J by 2 bases, with 17 bases between. Sequencing was done on a sample of normal esophageal tissue next to the tumor. The chain combines TRBV15 with TRBJ2-7, with D unresolved. The sequence derives from a female donor with esophageal squamous cell carcinoma. The DNA of the CDR3 is TGTGCCACCAGCAGTTTTTTCAGCGACTTACCCTACGAGCAGTACTTC. It translates to CATSSFFSDLPYEQYF.